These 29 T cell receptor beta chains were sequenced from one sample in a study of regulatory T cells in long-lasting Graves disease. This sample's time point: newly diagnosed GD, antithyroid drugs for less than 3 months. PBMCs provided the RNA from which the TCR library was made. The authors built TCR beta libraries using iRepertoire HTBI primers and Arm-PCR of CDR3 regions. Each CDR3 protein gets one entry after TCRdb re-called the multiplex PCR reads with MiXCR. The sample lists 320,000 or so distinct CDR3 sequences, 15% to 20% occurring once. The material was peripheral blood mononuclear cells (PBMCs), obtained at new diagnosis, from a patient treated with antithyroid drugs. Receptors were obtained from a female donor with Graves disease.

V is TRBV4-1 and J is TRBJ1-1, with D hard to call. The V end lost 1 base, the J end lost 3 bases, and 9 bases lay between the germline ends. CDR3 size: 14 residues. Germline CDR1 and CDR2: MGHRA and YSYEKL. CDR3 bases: TGCGCCAGCAGCCAAGGACCCCGGGACACTGAAGCTTTCTTT. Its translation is CASSQGPRDTEAFF.

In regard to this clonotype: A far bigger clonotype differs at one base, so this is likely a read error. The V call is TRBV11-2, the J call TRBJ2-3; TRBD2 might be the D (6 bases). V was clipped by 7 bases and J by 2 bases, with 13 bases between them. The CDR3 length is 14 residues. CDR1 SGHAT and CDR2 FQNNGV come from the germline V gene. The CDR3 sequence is CASMVGGVTDTQYF. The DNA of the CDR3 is TGTGCCAGCATGGTGGGGGGTGTCACAGATACGCAGTATTTT.

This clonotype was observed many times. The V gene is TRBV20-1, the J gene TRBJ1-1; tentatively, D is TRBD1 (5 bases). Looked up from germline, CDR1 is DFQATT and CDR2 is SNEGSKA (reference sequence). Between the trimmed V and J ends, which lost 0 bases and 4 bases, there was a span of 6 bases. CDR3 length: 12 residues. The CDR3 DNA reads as TGCAGTGCTAGAGACGGGGGCACTGAAGCTTTCTTT. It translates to CSARDGGTEAFF.

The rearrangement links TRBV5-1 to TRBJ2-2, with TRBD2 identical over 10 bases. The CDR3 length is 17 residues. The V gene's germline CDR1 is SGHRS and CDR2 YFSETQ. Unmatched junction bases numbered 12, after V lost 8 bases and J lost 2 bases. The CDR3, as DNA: TGCGCCAGTACAATAGTAGCGGGAGGCGGAAACACCGGGGAGCTGTTTTTT. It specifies CASTIVAGGGNTGELFF.

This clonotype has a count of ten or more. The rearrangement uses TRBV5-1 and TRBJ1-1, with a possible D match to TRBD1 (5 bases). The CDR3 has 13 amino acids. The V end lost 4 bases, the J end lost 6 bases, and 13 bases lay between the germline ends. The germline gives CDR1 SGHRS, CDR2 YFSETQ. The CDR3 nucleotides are TGCGCCAGCAGCAATGTGGGGGACCCTGAAGCTTTCTTT. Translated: CASSNVGDPEAFF.

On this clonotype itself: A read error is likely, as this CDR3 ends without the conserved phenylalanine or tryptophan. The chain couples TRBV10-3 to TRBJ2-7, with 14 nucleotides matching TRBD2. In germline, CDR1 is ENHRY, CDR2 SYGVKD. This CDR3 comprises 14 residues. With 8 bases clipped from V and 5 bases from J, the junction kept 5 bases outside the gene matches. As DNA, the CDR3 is TGTGCCATCGGGACTAGCGGGAGCGGCAACGAGCAGTACCTC. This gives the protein CAIGTSGSGNEQYL.

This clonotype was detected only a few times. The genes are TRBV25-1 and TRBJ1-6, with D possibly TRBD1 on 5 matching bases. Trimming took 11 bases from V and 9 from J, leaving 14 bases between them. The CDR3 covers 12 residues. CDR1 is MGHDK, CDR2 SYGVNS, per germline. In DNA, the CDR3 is TGTGCCTCGGGGACTGTCACTTCACCCCTCCACTTT. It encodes CASGTVTSPLHF.

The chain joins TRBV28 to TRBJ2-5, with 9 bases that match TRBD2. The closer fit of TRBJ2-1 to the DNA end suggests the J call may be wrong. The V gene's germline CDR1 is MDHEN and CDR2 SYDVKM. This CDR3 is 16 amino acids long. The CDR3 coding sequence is TGTGCCAGCAGTTCACTCATAGCGGGAGTACACAATGAGCAGTTCTTC. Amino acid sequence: CASSSLIAGVHNEQFF.

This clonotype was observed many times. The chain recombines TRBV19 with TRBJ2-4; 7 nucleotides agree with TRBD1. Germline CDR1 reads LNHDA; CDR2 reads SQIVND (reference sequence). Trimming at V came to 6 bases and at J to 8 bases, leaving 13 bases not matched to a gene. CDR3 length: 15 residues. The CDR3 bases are TGTGCCAGTAGCAGACCCGACAGGGCGGAGGACATTCAGTACTTC. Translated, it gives CASSRPDRAEDIQYF.

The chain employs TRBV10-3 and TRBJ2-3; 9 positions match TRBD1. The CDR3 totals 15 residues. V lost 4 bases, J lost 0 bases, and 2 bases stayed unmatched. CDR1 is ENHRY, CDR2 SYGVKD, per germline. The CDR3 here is CAISGGQGSTDTQYF. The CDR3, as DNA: TGTGCCATCAGTGGGGGACAGGGAAGCACAGATACGCAGTATTTT.

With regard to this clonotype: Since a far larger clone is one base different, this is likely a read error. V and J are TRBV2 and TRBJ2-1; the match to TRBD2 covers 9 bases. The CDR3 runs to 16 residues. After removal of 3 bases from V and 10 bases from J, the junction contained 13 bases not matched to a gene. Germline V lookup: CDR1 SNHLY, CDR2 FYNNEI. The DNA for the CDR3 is TGTGCCAGCAGTGAGGGCACAGCGGGAGGTTCCTACGAGCAGTTCTTC. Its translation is CASSEGTAGGSYEQFF.

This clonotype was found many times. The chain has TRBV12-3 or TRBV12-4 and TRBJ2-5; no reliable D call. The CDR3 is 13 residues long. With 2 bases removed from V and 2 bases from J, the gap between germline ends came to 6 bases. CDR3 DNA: TGTGCCAGCAGTTTACAGTTACAAGAGACCCAGTACTTC. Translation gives CASSLQLQETQYF.

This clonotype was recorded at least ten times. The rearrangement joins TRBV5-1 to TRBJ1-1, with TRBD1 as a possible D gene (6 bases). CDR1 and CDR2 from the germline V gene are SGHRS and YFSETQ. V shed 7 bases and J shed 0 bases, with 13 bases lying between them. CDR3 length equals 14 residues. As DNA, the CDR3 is TGCGCCAGCGGGGGGGGGGGCATGAACACTGAAGCTTTCTTT. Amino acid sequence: CASGGGGMNTEAFF. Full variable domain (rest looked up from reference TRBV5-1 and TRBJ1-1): KAGVTQTPRYLIKTRGQQVTLSCSPISGHRSVSWYQQTPGQGLQFLFEYFSETQRNKGNFPGRFSGRQFSNSRSEMNVSTLELGDSALYLCASGGGGMNTEAFFGQGTRLTVV.

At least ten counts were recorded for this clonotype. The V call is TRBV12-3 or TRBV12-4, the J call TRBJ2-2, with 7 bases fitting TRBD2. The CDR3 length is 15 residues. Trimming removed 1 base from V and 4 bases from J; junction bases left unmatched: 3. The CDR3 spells CASSLGLAGTGELFF. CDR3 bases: TGTGCCAGCAGTTTAGGTTTAGCGGGCACCGGGGAGCTGTTTTTT.

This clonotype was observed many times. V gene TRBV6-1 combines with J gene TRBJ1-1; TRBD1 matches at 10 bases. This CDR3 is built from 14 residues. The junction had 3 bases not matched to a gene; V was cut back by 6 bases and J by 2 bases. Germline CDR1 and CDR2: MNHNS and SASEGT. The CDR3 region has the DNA TGTGCCAGCAGGATGACAGGGGGCAACACTGAAGCTTTCTTT. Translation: CASRMTGGNTEAFF.

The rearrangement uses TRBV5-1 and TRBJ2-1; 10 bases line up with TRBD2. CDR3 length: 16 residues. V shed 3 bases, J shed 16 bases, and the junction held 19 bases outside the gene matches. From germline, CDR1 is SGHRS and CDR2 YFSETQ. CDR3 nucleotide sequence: TGCGCCAGCAGCTACCAGACTAGCGGGCCTCTACGGGATGCCTTCTTC. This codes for CASSYQTSGPLRDAFF. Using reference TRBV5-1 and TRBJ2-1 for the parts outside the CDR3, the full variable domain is KAGVTQTPRYLIKTRGQQVTLSCSPISGHRSVSWYQQTPGQGLQFLFEYFSETQRNKGNFPGRFSGRQFSNSRSEMNVSTLELGDSALYLCASSYQTSGPLRDAFFGPGTRLTVL.

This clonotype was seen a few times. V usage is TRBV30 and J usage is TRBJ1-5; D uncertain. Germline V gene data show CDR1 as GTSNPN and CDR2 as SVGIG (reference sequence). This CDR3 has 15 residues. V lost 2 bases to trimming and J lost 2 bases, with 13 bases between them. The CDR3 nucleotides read TGTGCCTGGAGTATACGGAGCCGAGGCAATCAGCCCCAGCATTTT. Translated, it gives CAWSIRSRGNQPQHF. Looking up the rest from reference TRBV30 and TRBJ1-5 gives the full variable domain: SQTIHQWPATLVQPVGSPLSLECTVEGTSNPNLYWYRQAAGRGLQLLFYSVGIGQISSEVPQNLSASRPQDRQFILSSKKLLLSDSGFYLCAWSIRSRGNQPQHFGDGTRLSIL.

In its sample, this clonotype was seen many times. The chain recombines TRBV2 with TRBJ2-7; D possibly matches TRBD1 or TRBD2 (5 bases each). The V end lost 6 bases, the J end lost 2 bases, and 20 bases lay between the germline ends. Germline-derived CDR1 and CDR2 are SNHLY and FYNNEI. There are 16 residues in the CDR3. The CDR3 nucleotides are TGTGCCAGCAGCGACGCGATGGGGGAGCCTACCTACGAGCAGTACTTC. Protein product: CASSDAMGEPTYEQYF. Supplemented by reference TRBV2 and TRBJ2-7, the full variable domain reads EPEVTQTPSHQVTQMGQEVILRCVPISNHLYFYWYRQILGQKVEFLVSFYNNEISEKSEIFDDQFSVERPDGSNFTLKIRSTKLEDSAMYFCASSDAMGEPTYEQYFGPGTRLTVT.

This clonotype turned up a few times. The CDR3 region has the DNA TGTGCCAGCAGCTTAGACGTGGATGGCTACACCTTC. Its protein product is CASSLDVDGYTF. The rearrangement joins TRBV7-9 to TRBJ1-2; D remains ambiguous. This CDR3 is 12 amino acids long. The germline gives CDR1 SEHNR, CDR2 FQNEAQ (reference sequence). The germline V and J ends were trimmed by 1 base and 6 bases, with 6 bases remaining between them. Full variable domain (missing parts from reference TRBV7-9 and TRBJ1-2): DTGVSQNPRHKITKRGQNVTFRCDPISEHNRLYWYRQTLGQGPEFLTYFQNEAQLEKSRLLSDRFSAERPKGSFSTLEIQRTEQGDSAMYLCASSLDVDGYTFGSGTRLTVV.

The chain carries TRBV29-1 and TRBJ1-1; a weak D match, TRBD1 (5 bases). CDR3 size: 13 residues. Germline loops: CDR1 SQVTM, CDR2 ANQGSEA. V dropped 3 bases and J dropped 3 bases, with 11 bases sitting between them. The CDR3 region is CSVEGGRYTEAFF. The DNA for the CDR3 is TGCAGCGTTGAGGGGGGAAGGTACACTGAAGCTTTCTTT.

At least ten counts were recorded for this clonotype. This CDR3 reads CASSLTRGRAGYEQYF. The CDR3 nucleotides are TGTGCCAGCAGCTTAACGCGCGGTCGAGCGGGTTACGAGCAGTACTTC. The chain is built from TRBV7-9 and TRBJ2-7, with D maybe TRBD2 (6 bases). This CDR3 contains 16 residues. V was pared by 2 bases and J by 4 bases, with 18 bases between. CDR1 is SEHNR and CDR2 is FQNEAQ in the germline V gene (reference sequence).

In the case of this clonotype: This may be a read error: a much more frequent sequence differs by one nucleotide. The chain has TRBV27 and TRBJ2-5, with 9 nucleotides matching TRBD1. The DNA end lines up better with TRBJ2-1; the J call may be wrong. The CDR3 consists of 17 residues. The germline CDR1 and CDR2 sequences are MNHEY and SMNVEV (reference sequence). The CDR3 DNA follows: TGTGACAGCAGTACTACTATCACAGGGGGCTTGTCCAATGAGCAGTTCTTC. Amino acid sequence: CDSSTTITGGLSNEQFF.

CDR3 DNA sequence: TGTGCCAGTAGTATCAGCAGGGACAATCAGCCCCAGCATTTT. It encodes CASSISRDNQPQHF. The rearrangement joins TRBV19 to TRBJ1-5; a weak D match, TRBD1 (5 bases). Germline V lookup: CDR1 LNHDA, CDR2 SQIVND (reference sequence). The CDR3 is made up of 14 amino acids. Trimming removed 3 bases at V and 3 bases at J, with 9 bases between.

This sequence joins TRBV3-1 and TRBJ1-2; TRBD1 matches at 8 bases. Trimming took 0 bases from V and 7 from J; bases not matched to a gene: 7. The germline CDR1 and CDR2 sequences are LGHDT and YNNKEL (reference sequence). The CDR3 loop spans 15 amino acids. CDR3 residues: CASSQDIQGVRGYTF. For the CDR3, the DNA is TGTGCCAGCAGCCAAGATATACAGGGGGTACGTGGCTACACCTTC.

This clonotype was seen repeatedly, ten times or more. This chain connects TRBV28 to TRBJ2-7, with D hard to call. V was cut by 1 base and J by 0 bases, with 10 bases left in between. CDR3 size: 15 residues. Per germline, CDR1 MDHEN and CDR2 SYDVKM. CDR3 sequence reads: CASSLFSGSSYEQYF. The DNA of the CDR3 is TGTGCCAGCAGTTTATTTTCAGGCAGCTCCTACGAGCAGTACTTC.

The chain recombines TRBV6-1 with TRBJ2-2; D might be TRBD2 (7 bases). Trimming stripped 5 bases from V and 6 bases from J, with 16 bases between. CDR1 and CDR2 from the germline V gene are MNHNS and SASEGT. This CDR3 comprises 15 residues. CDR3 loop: CASSLQGRAPGELFF. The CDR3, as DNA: TGTGCCAGCAGTCTCCAGGGGAGGGCCCCCGGGGAGCTGTTTTTT.

CDR3 sequence (DNA): TGTGCCAGCAGCTTTATAGGAGGCGCGACTGAAGCTTTCTTT. As protein: CASSFIGGATEAFF. This chain links TRBV2 with TRBJ1-1, with D hard to call. The V gene's germline CDR1 is SNHLY and CDR2 FYNNEI. V was clipped by 6 bases and J by 5 bases, with 16 bases between them. The CDR3 contains 14 residues.

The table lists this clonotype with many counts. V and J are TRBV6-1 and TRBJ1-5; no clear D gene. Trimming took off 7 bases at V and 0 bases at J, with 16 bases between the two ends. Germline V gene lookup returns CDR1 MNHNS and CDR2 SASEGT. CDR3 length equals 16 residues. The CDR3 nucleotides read TGTGCCAGCAAGTTGAAGCCTACTCATAGCAATCAGCCCCAGCATTTT. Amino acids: CASKLKPTHSNQPQHF.

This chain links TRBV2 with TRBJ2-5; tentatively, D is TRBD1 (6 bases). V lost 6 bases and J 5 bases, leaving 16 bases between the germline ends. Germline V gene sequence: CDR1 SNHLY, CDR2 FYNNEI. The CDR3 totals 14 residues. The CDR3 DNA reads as TGTGCCAGCAGGAACTGGGGGCAAGAGGAGACCCAGTACTTC. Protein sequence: CASRNWGQEETQYF.